Listed here are 13 T cell receptor beta chains from one sample, sequenced in a study of control samples from healthy donors and cancer patients. The assay was immunoSEQ multiplex PCR, and TCRdb's table has in-frame clones only and misses some. The sample lists approximately 110,000 clones; about nine tenths were seen once. What was sequenced was blood. These TCRs come from a woman aged 18 to 35 in good health.

The V call is TRBV10-1, the J call TRBJ2-7; D is unresolved. CDR3 length: 13 residues. Germline CDR1 WNHNN, CDR2 SYGVQD (reference sequence). V was shortened by 4 bases and J by 6 bases, with 13 bases between the two germline ends. This CDR3 reads CASSGDFEIEQYF. DNA of the CDR3: TGCGCCAGCAGTGGAGATTTTGAGATCGAGCAGTACTTC.

J is TRBJ1-2 and V is TRBV5-1, with D tentatively TRBD1 (5 bases). The CDR3 covers 14 residues. V was trimmed by 4 bases and J by 3 bases, leaving 13 bases between them. Looked up from germline, CDR1 is SGHRS and CDR2 is YFSETQ. The CDR3 bases are TGCGCCAGCAGCACCATCCAGGGCGACTATGGCTACACCTTC. Residues: CASSTIQGDYGYTF.

The V call is TRBV3-1 (or the pseudogene TRBV3-2), the J call TRBJ2-7, with D tentatively TRBD2 (6 bases). The CDR3 consists of 16 residues. Trimming removed 4 bases at V and 2 bases at J, with 18 bases between. CDR1 is LGHDT, CDR2 YNNKEL, per germline (reference sequence). This CDR3 reads CASSPPLATGAYEQYF. The CDR3 coding sequence is TGTGCCAGCAGCCCCCCCCTCGCGACGGGAGCCTACGAGCAGTACTTC.

The V and J genes are TRBV6-6 and TRBJ1-2, with D possibly TRBD1 on 5 matching bases. Trimming removed 0 bases at V and 4 bases at J, with 6 bases between. CDR3 size: 13 residues. Per the germline V gene, CDR1 is MNHNY and CDR2 is SVGAGI (reference sequence). Written as DNA, the CDR3 is TGTGCCAGCAGTTACTCCGACAGCTATGGCTACACCTTC. Translation gives CASSYSDSYGYTF.

This chain links TRBV6-6 with TRBJ1-4, with no clear D. The CDR3 contains 15 residues. From germline, CDR1 is MNHNY and CDR2 SVGAGI (reference sequence). The V end was cut by 5 bases, the J end by 5 bases, with 15 bases between. CDR3: CASSPPDKPNEKLFF. CDR3 bases: TGTGCCAGCAGTCCTCCCGACAAGCCAAATGAAAAACTGTTTTTT.

In this sample, this clone turned up a few times. J is TRBJ1-5 and V is TRBV7-2, with a possible D match to TRBD1 (6 bases). The CDR3 loop spans 15 amino acids. Germline CDR1 and CDR2: SGHTA and FQGNSA. Deletions cut 1 base from V and 4 bases from J, with 11 bases between. The CDR3 reads CASSLGVGANQPQHF. CDR3 coding DNA: TGTGCCAGCAGCTTAGGGGTGGGGGCTAATCAGCCCCAGCATTTT.

This clone has a single count. The gene calls are TRBV11-2 and TRBJ2-7, with D unclear. The CDR3 is 14 amino acids. Germline-derived CDR1 and CDR2 are SGHAT and FQNNGV. V shed 1 base and J shed 1 base, with 8 bases lying between them. This CDR3 is CASSLGSPSYEQYF. The CDR3 DNA follows: TGTGCCAGCAGCTTAGGTTCGCCTTCCTACGAGCAGTACTTC.

The chain carries TRBV4-3 and TRBJ2-1; a weak D match, TRBD2 (7 bases). CDR3 length equals 19 residues. V gave up 0 bases and J gave up 4 bases, with 22 bases separating them. CDR1 LGHNA and CDR2 YSLEER come from the germline V gene. The chain's CDR3 is CASSQDRGARIFGYNEQFF. The CDR3 DNA is TGCGCCAGCAGCCAAGATCGGGGGGCGCGGATATTCGGTTACAATGAGCAGTTCTTC.

V is TRBV5-6 and J is TRBJ2-7, with D possibly called TRBD1 or TRBD2 (5 bases each). Looked up from germline, CDR1 is SGHDT and CDR2 is YYEEEE. V was cut by 3 bases and J by 3 bases, with 10 bases left in between. This CDR3 region has 13 residues. The CDR3 region has the DNA TGTGCCAGCAGCTCGGGACCCTTCTACGAGCAGTACTTC. It encodes CASSSGPFYEQYF. The entire variable domain, with the rest obtained from reference TRBV5-6 and TRBJ2-7, is as follows: DAGVTQSPTHLIKTRGQQVTLRCSPKSGHDTVSWYQQALGQGPQFIFQYYEEEERQRGNFPDRFSGHQFPNYSSELNVNALLLGDSALYLCASSSGPFYEQYFGPGTRLTVT.

This sequence joins TRBV7-2 and TRBJ2-7; 10 nucleotides align to TRBD1. The CDR3 contains 15 residues. CDR1 SGHTA and CDR2 FQGNSA come from the germline V gene. J gave up 3 bases and V 1 base, and 3 bases lay outside the gene matches. CDR3 nucleotides: TGTGCCAGCAGCTTAGGGGACAGGGGCCTCTACGAGCAGTACTTC. This codes for CASSLGDRGLYEQYF.

CDR3 DNA sequence: TGCGCCAGCAGCCAATTGAACAATGAGCAGTTCTTC. Translated, it gives CASSQLNNEQFF. This chain connects TRBV4-1 to TRBJ2-1; no definite D call. CDR3 length: 12 residues. Germline lookup yields CDR1 MGHRA and CDR2 YSYEKL. V lost 2 bases and J 5 bases, leaving 4 bases between the germline ends.

The genes are TRBV9 and TRBJ2-7; D remains ambiguous. The CDR3 contains 13 residues. Trimming cost V 1 base and J 5 bases, with 10 bases left between them. Germline CDR1 reads SGDLS; CDR2 reads YYNGEE. CDR3 DNA sequence: TGTGCCAGCAGCGTACTCACCTTCGACGAGCAGTACTTC. As protein: CASSVLTFDEQYF.

The chain uses TRBV5-1 and TRBJ1-1; perhaps TRBD1 as D (5 bases). This CDR3 has 16 amino acids. Germline loops: CDR1 SGHRS, CDR2 YFSETQ. V was shortened by 1 base and J by 0 bases, with 13 bases between the two germline ends. The CDR3 DNA sequence: TGCGCCAGCAGCTTGATGGGGGAGAGCTTGAACACTGAAGCTTTCTTT. Protein: CASSLMGESLNTEAFF.